The 11 T cell receptor beta chains below all came from one sample that was sequenced in a study of blood T cell repertoires in COVID-19. Sequenced by immunoSEQ multiplex PCR; TCRdb stores in-frame clones only, minus some. Of under 250,000 clones listed, about four fifths were seen once; the top ten hold approximately 9.1%. Sequencing was performed on peripheral blood. The receptors come from a man older than 75 with acute or convalescent COVID-19.

The chain links TRBV10-2 to TRBJ2-1, with 9 bases matching TRBD2. Germline V gene sequence: CDR1 WSHSY, CDR2 SAAADI. With V trimmed by 2 bases and J by 9 bases, 8 bases remained unmatched. There are 15 residues in the CDR3. This chain's CDR3 is CASSEVRGGLGEQFF. In nucleotides, the CDR3 is TGCGCCAGCAGTGAGGTGCGGGGGGGCCTCGGTGAGCAGTTCTTC.

The chain is built from TRBV5-1 and TRBJ1-6; 8 nucleotides align to TRBD1. Germline CDR1 reads SGHRS; CDR2 reads YFSETQ. Trimming at V came to 4 bases and at J to 6 bases, leaving 3 bases not matched to a gene. CDR3 size: 14 residues. CDR3 DNA: TGCGCCAGCAGCCCGGACAGGGTTAATTCACCCCTCCACTTT. Translating it yields CASSPDRVNSPLHF.

The chain couples TRBV20-1 to TRBJ2-7; perhaps TRBD2 as D (5 bases). V was cut by 3 bases and J by 0 bases, with 24 bases left in between. This CDR3 is 18 amino acids long. Germline V gene data show CDR1 as DFQATT and CDR2 as SNEGSKA (reference sequence). CDR3 bases: TGCAGTGCTAGTCGGACGGGGTCTTCACAGCGGCGCTCCTACGAGCAGTACTTC. Encoded protein: CSASRTGSSQRRSYEQYF.

The V and J genes are TRBV7-2 and TRBJ2-3; 11 positions agree with TRBD1. V dropped 4 bases and J dropped 5; count of bases not matched to a gene: 2. Germline V gene data show CDR1 as SGHTA and CDR2 as FQGNSA. The CDR3 has 14 amino acids. This CDR3 reads CASSSGTGGDTQYF. The DNA of the CDR3 is TGTGCCAGCAGCTCCGGGACAGGGGGAGATACGCAGTATTTT.

This rearrangement joins TRBV28 to TRBJ1-2; D gene uncertain. The V gene's germline CDR1 is MDHEN and CDR2 SYDVKM. The length of the CDR3 is 11 residues. Trimming removed 3 bases at V and 3 bases at J, with 2 bases between. The CDR3 sequence: CASSFDYGYTF. CDR3 DNA sequence: TGTGCCAGCAGTTTCGACTATGGCTACACCTTC.

The sample holds a few counts of this clone. This sequence joins TRBV20-1 and TRBJ2-1, with D tentatively TRBD1 (6 bases). CDR3 length: 11 residues. Germline loops: CDR1 DFQATT, CDR2 SNEGSKA (reference sequence). V gave up 5 bases and J gave up 10 bases, with 12 bases separating them. Written as DNA, the CDR3 is TGCAGTGCTCGGACAGCACACGAGCAGTTCTTC. Its protein product is CSARTAHEQFF.

The genes are TRBV30 and TRBJ1-3; D unclear. The CDR3 extends over 13 amino acids. CDR1 and CDR2 (germline): GTSNPN, SVGIG (reference sequence). With 4 bases removed from V and 2 bases from J, the gap between germline ends came to 9 bases. DNA of the CDR3: TGTGCCTGGACCCGAGGAGCTGGAAACACCATATATTTT. Its protein product is CAWTRGAGNTIYF.

The chain has TRBV5-5 and TRBJ1-5, with D unclear. The CDR3 runs 13 residues. Germline V gene data show CDR1 as SGHKS and CDR2 as YYEKEE (reference sequence). V lost 0 bases to trimming and J lost 5 bases, with 6 bases between them. The CDR3 spells CASSLGADQPQHF. The CDR3, as DNA: TGTGCCAGCAGCTTGGGGGCAGATCAGCCCCAGCATTTT.

The V call is TRBV18, the J call TRBJ1-2; D is ambiguous. V was pared by 6 bases and J by 8 bases, with 13 bases between. The length of the CDR3 is 12 residues. Germline lookup yields CDR1 KGHSH and CDR2 LQKENI. CDR3 in DNA: TGTGCCAGCTCGGCACGAGCTAGGGGCTACACCTTC. Its translation is CASSARARGYTF.

V is TRBV7-2 and J is TRBJ2-1, with 8 bases that match TRBD1. V gave up 2 bases and J gave up 3 bases; unmatched junction bases: 3. The CDR3 length is 15 residues. CDR1 SGHTA and CDR2 FQGNSA come from the germline V gene. The CDR3 is CASSLTGGFYNEQFF. The CDR3 nucleotides read TGTGCCAGCAGCTTAACAGGGGGATTCTACAATGAGCAGTTCTTC.

The rearrangement uses TRBV6-2 or TRBV6-3 and TRBJ1-5; TRBD1 agrees at 8 bases. The CDR3 has 15 residues. V was pared by 4 bases and J by 7 bases, with 9 bases of the junction left unmatched. The germline CDR1 and CDR2 sequences are MNHEY and SVGEGT. CDR3: CASSLADRVSQPQHF. Here the CDR3 DNA reads TGTGCCAGCAGTTTGGCGGACAGGGTAAGCCAGCCCCAGCATTTT.